These 9 T cell receptor beta chains share one sample of origin, sequenced in a study of regulatory T cells in long-lasting Graves disease. Through Arm-PCR of CDR3 regions and iRepertoire HTBI primers, TCR beta libraries were built. In TCRdb, the multiplex PCR reads were re-called with MiXCR into one record per CDR3 protein. There are hundreds of thousands of distinct CDR3 sequences in the sample; 16% occur only once, and approximately 18% lies in the top ten. Sample time point: newly diagnosed GD, antithyroid drugs for less than 3 months. Preparation of the TCR library used RNA extracted from PBMCs. The sample was also linked to a second study, of T cells in Graves' hyperthyroidism and ophthalmopathy.

The source was peripheral blood mononuclear cells (PBMCs), collected at new diagnosis, from a patient treated with antithyroid drugs. The origin of the receptors is a woman in her twenties or thirties with Graves disease.

This clonotype turned up a few times. CDR3 DNA: TGTGCCAGTAGTACACCAGGGGGCTTACATGAGCAGTTCTTC. Encoded protein: CASSTPGGLHEQFF. This chain links TRBV19 with TRBJ2-1; 8 nucleotides match TRBD1. V lost 4 bases, J lost 8 bases, and 7 bases stayed unmatched. CDR3 length equals 14 residues. Germline values: CDR1 LNHDA, CDR2 SQIVND (reference sequence).

This clonotype turned up a few times. The chain links TRBV18 to TRBJ1-4; unclear D gene. The germline gives CDR1 KGHSH, CDR2 LQKENI. The CDR3 sequence is 15 residues long. Between the trimmed V and J ends, which lost 3 bases and 5 bases, there was a span of 13 bases. The CDR3 region is CASSPKQLANEKLFF. CDR3 DNA sequence: TGTGCCAGCTCACCTAAGCAGCTAGCGAATGAAAAACTGTTTTTT.

To note about this clonotype: This may be a read error: a much more frequent sequence differs by one nucleotide. V gene TRBV12-3 or TRBV12-4 combines with J gene TRBJ2-1; 7 bases match TRBD2. The CDR3 length is 15 residues. In DNA, the CDR3 is TGTGCCAGCAGTTTTTTGGCGGGAGCTCCGAATGAGCAGCTCTTC. Protein sequence: CASSFLAGAPNEQLF.

The chain joins TRBV12-3 or TRBV12-4 to TRBJ2-7; D call uncertain. The V end lost 5 bases, the J end lost 3 bases, and 8 bases lay between the germline ends. The CDR3 contains 12 residues. In nucleotides, the CDR3 is TGTGCCAGCAGTCCACAATACTACGAGCAGTACTTC. Translated, it gives CASSPQYYEQYF.

At least ten counts were recorded for this clonotype. This sequence joins TRBV6-1 and TRBJ1-1; D unresolved. V lost 0 bases, J lost 4 bases, and 9 bases lay in between. This CDR3 is 14 amino acids long. The germline CDR1 and CDR2 sequences are MNHNS and SASEGT. This CDR3 reads CASSEAVQSTEAFF. The CDR3 coding sequence is TGTGCCAGCAGTGAAGCGGTCCAAAGCACTGAAGCTTTCTTT.

In this sample, this clonotype turned up many times. The CDR3 region is CASRFGTAYSNQPQHF. The CDR3 region has the DNA TGTGCCAGCAGGTTCGGGACAGCCTATAGCAATCAGCCCCAGCATTTT. The chain couples TRBV6-1 to TRBJ1-5, with TRBD1 matching 7 bases. This CDR3 has 16 residues. V lost 6 bases, J lost 0 bases, and 8 bases stayed unmatched. Germline V gives CDR1 MNHNS, CDR2 SASEGT.

V and J are TRBV3-1 and TRBJ1-5; 7 bases are a match to TRBD1. Per germline, CDR1 LGHDT and CDR2 YNNKEL (reference sequence). The CDR3 extends over 13 amino acids. V gave up 9 bases and J gave up 6 bases; unmatched junction bases: 8. The CDR3 region is CARRDRESQPQHF. DNA for the CDR3: TGTGCCAGGCGAGACAGGGAGAGTCAGCCCCAGCATTTT.

The chain uses TRBV3-1 and TRBJ1-6; D is uncertain. Germline CDR1 is LGHDT and CDR2 is YNNKEL (reference sequence). Trimming stripped 4 bases from V and 9 bases from J, with 13 bases between. The CDR3 spans 14 residues. Here the CDR3 DNA reads TGTGCCAGCAGCCCAAGCACACTGGGTTCACCCCTCCACTTT. Translating gives CASSPSTLGSPLHF.

The sample holds many counts of this clonotype. The gene calls are TRBV10-1 and TRBJ1-1, with D perhaps TRBD1 (5 bases). CDR3 size: 14 residues. Trimming pared 7 bases from V and 4 bases from J, leaving 16 bases between. Germline V lookup: CDR1 WNHNN, CDR2 SYGVQD (reference sequence). CDR3 amino acids: CASTAGPRGTEAFF. As DNA, the CDR3 is TGCGCCAGCACCGCCGGTCCGAGGGGCACTGAAGCTTTCTTT.